This T cell receptor beta chain was recorded in a study of cytomegalovirus exposure and HLA in healthy donors. Findings and caveats of the study: Upon later analysis, HLA-associated TCR beta chains proved more clonally expanded than other, equally common chains. It was confirmed in vitro that a few of the CMV-associated chains were specific for CMV antigens.

Amplification used 60 Vbeta primers and 13 Jbeta primers. Measured with immunoSEQ multiplex PCR; TCRdb has only the in-frame clones, and not every one. The sample yields 150,000 to 200,000 clones, roughly 80% seen once. About this clone itself: Its antigen remains unidentified.

In germline, CDR1 is SGHRS, CDR2 YFSETQ. This CDR3 region has 14 residues. The material sequenced was PBMCs. The V call is TRBV5-1, the J call TRBJ2-5; tentatively, D is TRBD1 (6 bases). The J call may not be correct, given that the DNA end is closer to TRBJ2-7. This receptor was identified in a female donor in good health and CMV-seronegative. In DNA form, the CDR3 reads TGCGCCAGCAGCTTGTTAGGACAGTCCTACGAGCAGTACTTC. Translating it yields CASSLLGQSYEQYF.